The clone carrying this TCR beta chain was detected only a few times. This sample is part of a study of CD8 T cells in Susac syndrome. Reverse transcription of roughly 0.45 to 1 ug RNA used random hexamers. An immunoSEQ multiplex PCR generated amplified TCR beta CDR3 products spanning 54 Vbeta and 13 Jbeta. TCRdb ran MiXCR on the immunoSEQ multiplex PCR reads and lists one entry per CDR3 protein. The sample consists of just under 150,000 distinct CDR3 sequences, approximately 95% of them appearing once. Controls were age- and sex-matched healthy donors. Purification of the CD8+ and CD4+ T cells relied on negative isolation, and TEMRA cells underwent FACS enrichment. This CDR3 spans 13 amino acids. The ends were cut back, 3 bases at V and 1 base at J, with 9 bases in the middle. Germline V lookup: CDR1 DFQATT, CDR2 SNEGSKA (reference sequence).

This chain links TRBV20-1 with TRBJ2-5; D gene unclear. The material sequenced was CD4+ T cells from PBMCs. This clonotype was obtained from a human donor in good health. This chain's CDR3 is CSARDGPQETQYF. The DNA for the CDR3 is TGCAGTGCTAGGGACGGACCCCAAGAGACCCAGTACTTC.